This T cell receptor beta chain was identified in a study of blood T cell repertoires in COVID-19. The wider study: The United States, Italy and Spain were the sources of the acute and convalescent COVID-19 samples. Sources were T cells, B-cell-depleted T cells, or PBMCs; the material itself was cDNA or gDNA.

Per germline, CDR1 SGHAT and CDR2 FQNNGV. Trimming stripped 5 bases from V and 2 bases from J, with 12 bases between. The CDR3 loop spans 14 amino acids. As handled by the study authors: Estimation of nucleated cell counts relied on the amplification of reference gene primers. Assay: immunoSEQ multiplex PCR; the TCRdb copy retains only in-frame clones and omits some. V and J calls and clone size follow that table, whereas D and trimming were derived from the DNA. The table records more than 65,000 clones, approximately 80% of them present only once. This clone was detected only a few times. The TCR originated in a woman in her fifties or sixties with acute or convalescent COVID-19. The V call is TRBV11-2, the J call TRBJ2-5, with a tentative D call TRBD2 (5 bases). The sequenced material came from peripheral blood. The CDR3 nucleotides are TGTGCCAGCAGCGCGCCTAGCACGCAAGAGACCCAGTACTTC. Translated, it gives CASSAPSTQETQYF.